This T cell receptor (beta chain) is drawn from a study of cytomegalovirus exposure and HLA in healthy donors. Study conclusions and caveats: Exclusion applied to some V segments, including TRBV6-2 and TRBV6-3, as they were indistinguishable. It emerged from a later analysis that several of the most significant clusters appeared to be linked to common viral pathogens.

The V end was cut by 1 base, the J end by 0 bases, with 7 bases between. CDR3 size: 15 residues. Germline V CDR1 and CDR2: GTSNPN, SVGIG (reference sequence). PCR was performed using 60 Vbeta and 13 Jbeta primers. Assay used: immunoSEQ multiplex PCR; TCRdb lists only in-frame clones, some missing. This table has 150,000 to 200,000 clones, 70% to 85% appearing once. In regard to this clone: The antigen is unknown.

The receptor comes from a man aged 35-49 years in good health and CMV-seronegative. Input material: PBMCs. This sequence joins TRBV30 and TRBJ1-6; D call uncertain. CDR3 loop: CAWSARSSYNSPLHF. CDR3 DNA: TGTGCCTGGAGTGCACGGAGCTCCTATAATTCACCCCTCCACTTT.